The 4 T cell receptor beta chains listed next were all sequenced from one sample in a study of blood T cell repertoires in COVID-19. Using immunoSEQ multiplex PCR, the repertoire was profiled, and TCRdb retains in-frame clones only, with some absent. The sample has 55,000 to 80,000 clones; approximately 85% are singletons. Sample: peripheral blood. The receptors originated from a man in his fifties or sixties with acute or convalescent COVID-19.

The count of this clone is one. The chain has TRBV11-2 and TRBJ1-4; D uncertain. CDR3 length: 15 residues. V dropped 2 bases and J dropped 0 bases, with 7 bases sitting between them. Germline V gene data show CDR1 as SGHAT and CDR2 as FQNNGV. CDR3 in DNA: TGTGCCAGCAGCTTATTGGCTGCAACTAATGAAAAACTGTTTTTT. Protein: CASSLLAATNEKLFF.

V and J are TRBV25-1 and TRBJ2-7; a weak D match, TRBD1 (6 bases). Trimming took off 0 bases at V and 2 bases at J, with 11 bases between the two ends. Germline-derived CDR1 and CDR2 are MGHDK and SYGVNS. The CDR3 contains 15 residues. CDR3 sequence: CASSEYGQNTYEQYF. CDR3 coding DNA: TGTGCCAGCAGTGAATACGGACAGAATACCTACGAGCAGTACTTC.

The chain is built from TRBV6-5 and TRBJ1-3; D possibly corresponds to TRBD1 (6 bases). Germline-derived CDR1 and CDR2 are MNHEY and SVGAGI. The CDR3 covers 14 residues. Trimming shortened V by 7 bases and J by 2 bases, and 12 bases separated the two germline ends. CDR3 nucleotide sequence: TGTGCCAGCATAAAGGGGGTACCTGGAAACACCATATATTTT. Its protein is CASIKGVPGNTIYF.

The rearrangement links TRBV19 to TRBJ1-4; D gene uncertain. V was cut by 3 bases and J by 8 bases, with 10 bases left in between. Germline V lookup: CDR1 LNHDA, CDR2 SQIVND (reference sequence). This CDR3 has 13 amino acids. The CDR3 DNA is TGTGCCAGTAGTATGAGGGAGAGGGAAAAACTGTTTTTT. Translating gives CASSMREREKLFF.